These 27 T cell receptor beta chains were sequenced from one sample in a study of graft-versus-host responses after intestinal transplantation. Antigen specificity for these receptors is unknown. Method: immunoSEQ multiplex PCR; TCRdb's copy keeps in-frame clones and lacks some. The sample consists of some 97,000 clones, less than 90% of them appearing once. Sequencing used unstimulated CD4+ T cells sorted from spleen or lymph node cells, obtained before transplant. Source of these receptors: a human donor who was the organ donor for an intestinal transplant.

The V call is TRBV30, the J call TRBJ1-6; D ambiguous. Germline CDR1 GTSNPN, CDR2 SVGIG (reference sequence). The CDR3 has 15 amino acids. Trimming pared 0 bases from V and 8 bases from J, leaving 14 bases between. The CDR3 reads CAWSVLRREDSPLHF. CDR3 sequence (DNA): TGTGCCTGGAGTGTACTACGGAGGGAGGATTCACCCCTCCACTTT.

The V call is TRBV21-1, the J call TRBJ2-5; TRBD1, as called in the table, went unchecked against the DNA. TRBV21-1 is recorded as a pseudogene. The CDR3 length is 11 residues. As DNA, the CDR3 is TGTGCCAGCAGCAAAACAGGGGCCCAGTACTTC. Translation gives CASSKTGAQYF.

The CDR3 protein is CASSLAGIGSYNSPLHF. As DNA, the CDR3 is TGTGCCAGCAGCTTAGCGGGTATAGGTTCCTATAATTCACCCCTCCACTTT. V is TRBV7-8 and J is TRBJ1-6; D gene uncertain. The germline gives CDR1 SGHVS, CDR2 FQNEAQ. This CDR3 spans 17 amino acids. With 0 bases removed from V and 1 base from J, the gap between germline ends came to 10 bases.

The chain is built from TRBV10-2 and TRBJ1-1; 7 bases are a match to TRBD1. Germline loops: CDR1 WSHSY, CDR2 SAAADI. This CDR3 is built from 15 residues. V shed 0 bases, J shed 5 bases, and the junction held 6 bases outside the gene matches. CDR3 nucleotide sequence: TGCGCCAGCAGTGAGTCGCGACAGGGTAGGACTGAAGCTTTCTTT. It translates to CASSESRQGRTEAFF.

This clone has more than one count but fewer than ten. The chain has TRBV7-2 and TRBJ2-5, with D perhaps matching TRBD2 (6 bases). V dropped 1 base and J dropped 5 bases, with 14 bases sitting between them. Germline V gene lookup returns CDR1 SGHTA and CDR2 FQGNSA. This CDR3 is 15 amino acids long. CDR3: CASSLGGAGRETQYF. As DNA, the CDR3 is TGTGCCAGCAGCTTAGGTGGGGCGGGGCGGGAGACCCAGTACTTC.

The rearrangement links TRBV23-1 to TRBJ1-6; 10 bases align to TRBD1. TRBV23-1 is classed as an ORF, of uncertain function. There are 20 residues in the CDR3. Germline trimming cut 2 bases from V and 4 bases from J; bases unmatched to any gene: 14. In DNA form, the CDR3 reads TGCGCCAGCAGTCAACATACCGGGACAGGGGCATTTCGATATAATTCACCCCTCCACTTT. Translated, it gives CASSQHTGTGAFRYNSPLHF.

This chain uses TRBV15 with TRBJ1-5; the match to TRBD1 covers 8 bases. Germline V lookup: CDR1 LNHNV, CDR2 YYDKDF (reference sequence). The V gene end was trimmed by 1 base and the J gene end by 3 bases; junction bases not matched to a gene: 5. The CDR3 covers 16 residues. The CDR3 DNA is TGTGCCACCAGCAGAGCTCAGGGGGCTTTCAATCAGCCCCAGCATTTT. It specifies CATSRAQGAFNQPQHF.

The V gene is TRBV18, the J gene TRBJ1-5; the match to TRBD1 covers 11 bases. V lost 3 bases, J lost 3 bases, and 4 bases stayed unmatched. The CDR3 is 16 residues long. Germline V gene sequence: CDR1 KGHSH, CDR2 LQKENI. The CDR3 sequence: CASSPGTGGINQPQHF. CDR3 nucleotide sequence: TGTGCCAGCTCACCCGGGACAGGGGGGATCAATCAGCCCCAGCATTTT. Supplemented by reference TRBV18 and TRBJ1-5, the full variable domain reads NAGVMQNPRHLVRRRGQEARLRCSPMKGHSHVYWYRQLPEEGLKFMVYLQKENIIDESGMPKERFSAEFPKEGPSILRIQQVVRGDSAAYFCASSPGTGGINQPQHFGDGTRLSIL.

V is TRBV28 and J is TRBJ1-3, with D tentatively TRBD1 (5 bases). CDR1 is MDHEN, CDR2 SYDVKM, per germline. The CDR3 extends over 16 amino acids. V was clipped by 6 bases and J by 0 bases, with 15 bases between them. This CDR3 reads CASRTGLGSSGNTIYF. As DNA, the CDR3 is TGTGCCAGCAGGACGGGACTGGGGAGCTCTGGAAACACCATATATTTT.

Comment on this clone: The sample carries other DNA sequences with the same CDR3. The J gene is TRBJ1-1, the V gene TRBV10-3; 7 bases are a match to TRBD1. This CDR3 region has 14 residues. V was pared by 7 bases and J by 0 bases, with 5 bases of the junction left unmatched. Per the germline V gene, CDR1 is ENHRY and CDR2 is SYGVKD. CDR3 region: CAITRDRVNTEAFF. The CDR3 DNA reads as TGTGCCATCACGAGGGACAGAGTGAACACTGAAGCTTTCTTT.

In its sample, this clone was seen once. This chain links TRBV7-3 with TRBJ2-4; TRBD2 matches at 8 bases. V shed 5 bases and J 3 bases; nucleotides not matched to a gene: 3. The CDR3 is 14 residues long. Germline lookup yields CDR1 SGHTA and CDR2 FQGTGA. CDR3 DNA sequence: TGTGCCAGCAGCCCCGGGACTAGCAAAAACATTCAGTACTTC. This sequence encodes CASSPGTSKNIQYF.

In its sample, this clone was seen once. The chain has TRBV19 and TRBJ2-1; tentative D call: TRBD2 (6 bases). Germline-derived CDR1 and CDR2 are LNHDA and SQIVND (reference sequence). Trimming took off 7 bases at V and 4 bases at J, with 17 bases between the two ends. CDR3 size: 15 residues. The CDR3 protein is CASIAGPVQYNEQFF. CDR3 nucleotide sequence: TGTGCCAGTATTGCGGGGCCAGTACAGTACAATGAGCAGTTCTTC.

The V gene is TRBV5-8, the J gene TRBJ1-2; no clear D gene. Trimming took 4 bases from V and 8 from J, leaving 30 bases between them. Germline loops: CDR1 SGHTS, CDR2 YDEGEE. The length of the CDR3 is 18 residues. The DNA of the CDR3 is TGTGCCAGCAGCCGTTATGAGACAACTCCCATACGAATATTAGGCTACACCTTC. Translation: CASSRYETTPIRILGYTF.

This clone is a singleton in its sample. This sequence joins TRBV5-1 and TRBJ1-2; no clear D gene. Germline V gene data show CDR1 as SGHRS and CDR2 as YFSETQ. This CDR3 contains 14 residues. V lost 0 bases, J lost 0 bases, and 6 bases lay in between. The CDR3 DNA is TGCGCCAGCAGCTTGGACAGATCTAACTATGGCTACACCTTC. Protein sequence: CASSLDRSNYGYTF.

The V gene is TRBV11-2, the J gene TRBJ2-7; no reliable D call. The V end was cut by 1 base, the J end by 5 bases, with 15 bases between. The germline V gene encodes CDR1 SGHAT and CDR2 FQNNGV. The CDR3 is 15 residues long. This CDR3 is CASSLGTSAQNEQYF. The CDR3 nucleotides are TGTGCCAGCAGCTTAGGGACGTCCGCCCAAAACGAGCAGTACTTC. Filled out from reference TRBV11-2 and TRBJ2-7, the complete variable domain reads EAGVAQSPRYKIIEKRQSVAFWCNPISGHATLYWYQQILGQGPKLLIQFQNNGVVDDSQLPKDRFSAERLKGVDSTLKIQPAKLEDSAVYLCASSLGTSAQNEQYFGPGTRLTVT.

V is TRBV28 and J is TRBJ2-7; TRBD1 matches at 8 bases. V lost 4 bases to trimming and J lost 2 bases; unmatched junction nucleotides: 10. The CDR3 is 16 residues long. Per germline, CDR1 MDHEN and CDR2 SYDVKM. The CDR3 nucleotides read TGTGCCAGCAGTTGGGTGGGGACAGGTCGTCCCTACGAGCAGTACTTC. Its protein is CASSWVGTGRPYEQYF.

A single count supports this clone. The chain uses TRBV15 and TRBJ1-2; 12 bases map to TRBD1. The CDR3 covers 16 residues. The germline gives CDR1 LNHNV, CDR2 YYDKDF (reference sequence). Trimming removed 3 bases from V and 7 bases from J; junction bases left unmatched: 9. CDR3 in DNA: TGTGCCACCAGCAGGGAAGGGACAGGGGGCGATGCTGGCTACACCTTC. It translates to CATSREGTGGDAGYTF.

As DNA, the CDR3 is TGCGCCAGCACCCCCCTAGCGGGGGGCCCCACCGGGGAGCTGTTTTTT. Protein: CASTPLAGGPTGELFF. The chain couples TRBV10-1 to TRBJ2-2; 11 bases map to TRBD2. This CDR3 region has 16 residues. With 7 bases clipped from V and 4 bases from J, the junction kept 8 bases outside the gene matches. Germline values: CDR1 WNHNN, CDR2 SYGVQD (reference sequence).

V usage is TRBV30 and J usage is TRBJ1-1; 7 bases line up with TRBD1. This CDR3 region has 14 residues. Germline V gene data show CDR1 as GTSNPN and CDR2 as SVGIG (reference sequence). Losses at the gene ends were 1 base for V and 11 bases for J; bases not matched to a gene: 13. CDR3 amino acids: CAWSDPPGQLSAFF. DNA for the CDR3: TGTGCCTGGAGTGACCCACCGGGACAGTTAAGCGCTTTCTTT.

The V call is TRBV5-1, the J call TRBJ1-2; TRBD1 might be the D (6 bases). V lost 1 base and J lost 8, with 15 bases in between. The CDR3 loop spans 14 amino acids. CDR1 SGHRS and CDR2 YFSETQ come from the germline V gene. Written as DNA, the CDR3 is TGCGCCAGCAGCTTGAGTGACAGGAGGAAGGGCTACACCTTC. Translated, it gives CASSLSDRRKGYTF.

The V gene is TRBV6-1, the J gene TRBJ1-5; D gene unclear. Trimming cost V 8 bases and J 4 bases, with 15 bases left between them. The germline V gene encodes CDR1 MNHNS and CDR2 SASEGT. The CDR3 consists of 14 residues. CDR3 nucleotides: TGTGCCAGCTCCGGGGATTGGAGAAATCAGCCCCAGCATTTT. It yields the protein CASSGDWRNQPQHF.

The CDR3 coding sequence is TGCGCCAGCAGCCCTACAGTGAACACTGAAGCTTTCTTT. Its translation: CASSPTVNTEAFF. The chain recombines TRBV10-2 with TRBJ1-1; no clear D gene. Trimming took off 6 bases at V and 0 bases at J, with 8 bases between the two ends. CDR1 is WSHSY, CDR2 SAAADI, per germline. CDR3 length: 13 amino acids.

The chain couples TRBV4-1 to TRBJ2-1; D gene uncertain. V lost 3 bases and J 0 bases, leaving 12 bases between the germline ends. The CDR3 contains 16 residues. The V gene's germline CDR1 is MGHRA and CDR2 YSYEKL. The CDR3 is CASSQVNLVSYNEQFF. CDR3 nucleotides: TGCGCCAGCAGCCAGGTGAACCTTGTCTCCTACAATGAGCAGTTCTTC.

V usage is TRBV25-1 and J usage is TRBJ1-6; D is possibly TRBD1 (5 bases). CDR1 and CDR2 (germline): MGHDK, SYGVNS. V was clipped by 1 base and J by 7 bases, with 11 bases between them. The CDR3 is made up of 15 amino acids. CDR3 in DNA: TGTGCCAGCAGTGAATTTGAGGGACGCAATTCACCCCTCCACTTT. It encodes CASSEFEGRNSPLHF.

This chain joins TRBV30 and TRBJ1-1; D gene unclear. Germline assignment: CDR1 GTSNPN and CDR2 SVGIG (reference sequence). This CDR3 is built from 15 residues. V was shortened by 2 bases and J by 4 bases, with 17 bases between the two germline ends. CDR3 sequence reads: CAWSPPLTVRTEAFF. The DNA for the CDR3 is TGTGCCTGGAGTCCTCCCTTGACGGTCCGCACTGAAGCTTTCTTT. Variable domain in full (rest from reference TRBV30 and TRBJ1-1): SQTIHQWPATLVQPVGSPLSLECTVEGTSNPNLYWYRQAAGRGLQLLFYSVGIGQISSEVPQNLSASRPQDRQFILSSKKLLLSDSGFYLCAWSPPLTVRTEAFFGQGTRLTVV.

The V gene is TRBV20-1, the J gene TRBJ1-2; D is unresolved. The CDR3 runs 10 residues. V shed 5 bases and J shed 7 bases, with 8 bases lying between them. Germline assignment: CDR1 DFQATT and CDR2 SNEGSKA (reference sequence). The CDR3 bases are TGCAGTGCTCATGAGGCTGGCTACACCTTC. Translating it yields CSAHEAGYTF.

The count of this clone is one. This chain uses TRBV6-1 with TRBJ2-1; TRBD2 aligns across 9 bases. The CDR3 runs to 15 residues. Germline V gene sequence: CDR1 MNHNS, CDR2 SASEGT. V was clipped by 4 bases and J by 9 bases; unmatched bases: 10. CDR3 coding DNA: TGTGCCAGCAGTGGGGGACTAGCCGGCCGGGGTGAGCAGTTCTTC. This encodes CASSGGLAGRGEQFF.